The 5 T cell receptor beta chains listed next were all sequenced from one sample in a study of blood T cell repertoires in COVID-19. Profiling relied on immunoSEQ multiplex PCR, and the TCRdb table lists in-frame clones only, not all of them. The data show approximately 360,000 clones, 75% to 90% seen once. Material: PBMCs or T cells enriched from blood (not recorded which). The receptor source for this set is a woman between 50 and 59 years old who had recovered from COVID-19.

The chain joins TRBV6-5 to TRBJ1-4, with 8 bases identical to TRBD1. CDR1 is MNHEY, CDR2 SVGAGI, per germline. The V and J ends lost 4 bases and 14 bases, in that order; junction bases with no gene match: 12. This CDR3 contains 14 residues. The CDR3 coding sequence is TGTGCCAGCAGTTCCTGGACAGGGAGTTTAAACCTGTTTTTT. Amino acid sequence: CASSSWTGSLNLFF.

The gene calls are TRBV19 and TRBJ1-5; D is ambiguous. This CDR3 spans 14 amino acids. From germline, CDR1 is LNHDA and CDR2 SQIVND (reference sequence). Trimming removed 1 base at V and 1 base at J, with 5 bases between. This CDR3 reads CASSIAQSNQPQHF. The CDR3 DNA sequence: TGTGCCAGTAGTATAGCACAGAGCAATCAGCCCCAGCATTTT.

This rearrangement joins TRBV5-1 to TRBJ1-4; TRBD1 is a possible D gene (5 bases). The CDR3 length is 14 residues. Trimming stripped 2 bases from V and 4 bases from J, with 9 bases between. Germline CDR1 is SGHRS and CDR2 is YFSETQ. CDR3 loop: CASSLDRVNEKLFF. CDR3 DNA sequence: TGCGCCAGCAGCTTAGACAGAGTTAATGAAAAACTGTTTTTT.

The CDR3 here is CASSPLRGRTEAFF. In DNA form, the CDR3 reads TGTGCCAGCAGCCCCTTGAGGGGGCGCACTGAAGCTTTCTTT. V gene TRBV14 combines with J gene TRBJ1-1; 7 nucleotides agree with TRBD1. The CDR3 consists of 14 residues. Germline-derived CDR1 and CDR2 are SGHDN and FVKESK. Trimming removed 4 bases from V and 4 bases from J; junction bases left unmatched: 6.

This clone was seen only a few times. The V gene is TRBV30, the J gene TRBJ1-2; D may be TRBD1 (6 bases). Per the germline V gene, CDR1 is GTSNPN and CDR2 is SVGIG (reference sequence). Deletions cut 3 bases from V and 3 bases from J, with 14 bases between. The CDR3 covers 14 residues. This chain's CDR3 is CAWSGQYRDYGYTF. Written as DNA, the CDR3 is TGTGCCTGGAGCGGACAGTATAGAGACTATGGCTACACCTTC.